Listed here are 20 T cell receptor beta chains from one sample, sequenced in a study of blood T cell repertoires in COVID-19. Clones were read by immunoSEQ multiplex PCR, and TCRdb kept only the in-frame ones, dropping some. The table includes some 200,000 clones, about 80% detected once. Sequencing was carried out using peripheral blood. The receptors stem from a young man with active or convalescent COVID-19.

This chain's CDR3 is CASSPGIHNEQFF. DNA for the CDR3: TGTGCCAGCAGCCCCGGGATTCACAATGAGCAGTTCTTC. J is TRBJ2-1 and V is TRBV7-3, with a possible D match to TRBD2 (5 bases). Germline CDR1 and CDR2: SGHTA and FQGTGA. CDR3 size: 13 residues. Trimming took off 5 bases at V and 5 bases at J, with 10 bases between the two ends.

This sequence joins TRBV7-2 and TRBJ2-1, with 9 nucleotides matching TRBD1. Germline CDR1 reads SGHTA; CDR2 reads FQGNSA. The CDR3 extends over 15 amino acids. V gave up 4 bases and J gave up 2 bases; unmatched junction bases: 3. The CDR3 spells CASSSDRGPYNEQFF. The CDR3 DNA follows: TGTGCCAGCAGCTCGGACAGGGGTCCCTACAATGAGCAGTTCTTC.

This chain connects TRBV27 to TRBJ2-2; maybe TRBD2 (5 bases). Trimming stripped 8 bases from V and 6 bases from J, with 16 bases between. The germline gives CDR1 MNHEY, CDR2 SMNVEV (reference sequence). The CDR3 has 14 residues. This CDR3 is CASREGLGSGELFF. CDR3 DNA sequence: TGTGCCAGCCGAGAGGGCCTAGGGTCCGGGGAGCTGTTTTTT.

In this sample, this clone turned up a few times. V gene TRBV7-3 combines with J gene TRBJ2-2; 8 positions agree with TRBD2. The CDR3 length is 16 residues. Germline CDR1 reads SGHTA; CDR2 reads FQGTGA. Trimming at V came to 5 bases and at J to 4 bases, leaving 9 bases not matched to a gene. The CDR3 sequence: CASSRLAGGATGELFF. For the CDR3, the DNA is TGTGCCAGCAGCCGTCTCGCGGGGGGCGCCACCGGGGAGCTGTTTTTT.

The chain recombines TRBV19 with TRBJ1-2; D is perhaps TRBD1 (6 bases). Germline CDR1 and CDR2: LNHDA and SQIVND (reference sequence). CDR3 length: 15 amino acids. Between the trimmed V and J ends, which lost 6 bases and 2 bases, there was a span of 16 bases. CDR3: CASSPTRGLNYGYTF. Written as DNA, the CDR3 is TGTGCCAGTAGCCCCACCAGGGGATTGAACTATGGCTACACCTTC.

The genes are TRBV6-1 and TRBJ1-6; 10 bases are a match to TRBD1. Germline CDR1 and CDR2: MNHNS and SASEGT. V shed 4 bases and J 9 bases; nucleotides not matched to a gene: 15. CDR3 length: 18 amino acids. The CDR3 DNA is TGTGCCAGCAGTGCCAGCCGACAGGGGGCAGTTATCGGTTCACCCCTCCACTTT. Translation gives CASSASRQGAVIGSPLHF.

The chain combines TRBV6-6 with TRBJ2-7, with D perhaps matching TRBD2 (7 bases). V lost 8 bases to trimming and J lost 6 bases, with 14 bases between them. The germline CDR1 and CDR2 sequences are MNHNY and SVGAGI (reference sequence). The CDR3 loop spans 12 amino acids. Written as DNA, the CDR3 is TGTGCCAGCCGGACGGGGGGCTCCGAGCAGTACTTC. Translated: CASRTGGSEQYF.

The gene calls are TRBV19 and TRBJ2-3, with D perhaps matching TRBD2 (5 bases). Trimming stripped 0 bases from V and 2 bases from J, with 9 bases between. This CDR3 is built from 15 residues. Germline assignment: CDR1 LNHDA and CDR2 SQIVND (reference sequence). CDR3 sequence (DNA): TGTGCCAGTAGTATAGATGCGGGCACCACAGATACGCAGTATTTT. This codes for CASSIDAGTTDTQYF. Combining the CDR3 with reference TRBV19 and TRBJ2-3 gives the whole variable domain DGGITQSPKYLFRKEGQNVTLSCEQNLNHDAMYWYRQDPGQGLRLIYYSQIVNDFQKGDIAEGYSVSREKKESFPLTVTSAQKNPTAFYLCASSIDAGTTDTQYFGPGTRLTVL.

The chain employs TRBV5-1 and TRBJ2-1; 10 bases fit TRBD1. CDR1 and CDR2 (germline): SGHRS, YFSETQ. This CDR3 is built from 15 residues. V gave up 0 bases and J gave up 6 bases; unmatched junction bases: 3. In DNA, the CDR3 is TGCGCCAGCAGCTTGGCCGGGACAGGGGTCAATGAGCAGTTCTTC. It encodes CASSLAGTGVNEQFF.

This chain uses TRBV5-4 with TRBJ2-2, with TRBD2 as a possible D gene (6 bases). Germline lookup yields CDR1 SGHNT and CDR2 YYREEE (reference sequence). This CDR3 has 17 amino acids. With 3 bases removed from V and 5 bases from J, the gap between germline ends came to 20 bases. CDR3 amino acids: CASSSRFGGAETGELFF. CDR3 nucleotide sequence: TGTGCCAGCAGCTCCCGCTTCGGAGGGGCGGAAACCGGGGAGCTGTTTTTT.

The rearrangement uses TRBV11-3 and TRBJ2-1; 9 bases agree with TRBD2. Trimming at V came to 4 bases and at J to 1 base, leaving 5 bases not matched to a gene. The germline CDR1 and CDR2 sequences are SGHNT and YENEEA. The CDR3 consists of 16 residues. CDR3 sequence (DNA): TGTGCCAGCAGCTCGGAGCGGGAGGTATCCTACAATGAGCAGTTCTTC. It yields the protein CASSSEREVSYNEQFF.

The V gene is TRBV19, the J gene TRBJ2-7; no clear D. Germline V lookup: CDR1 LNHDA, CDR2 SQIVND (reference sequence). With 10 bases removed from V and 5 bases from J, the gap between germline ends came to 12 bases. The CDR3 runs to 11 residues. CDR3 residues: CATAYSHEQYF. The CDR3 DNA is TGTGCCACCGCTTACTCGCACGAGCAGTACTTC. Filled out from reference TRBV19 and TRBJ2-7, the complete variable domain reads DGGITQSPKYLFRKEGQNVTLSCEQNLNHDAMYWYRQDPGQGLRLIYYSQIVNDFQKGDIAEGYSVSREKKESFPLTVTSAQKNPTAFYLCATAYSHEQYFGPGTRLTVT.

CDR3 sequence: CASSSEAGTRISYGYTF. Here the CDR3 DNA reads TGTGCCAGCAGCTCTGAAGCCGGGACAAGGATATCCTATGGCTACACCTTC. V usage is TRBV3-1 (or the pseudogene TRBV3-2) and J usage is TRBJ1-2, with D possibly TRBD1 on 6 matching bases. The CDR3 length is 17 residues. V lost 5 bases to trimming and J lost 4 bases, with 23 bases between them. Germline CDR1 and CDR2: LGHDT and YNNKEL (reference sequence).

The rearrangement joins TRBV30 to TRBJ1-3, with 9 bases fitting TRBD1. The V gene's germline CDR1 is GTSNPN and CDR2 SVGIG (reference sequence). J was trimmed by 4 bases and V by 0 bases; bases with no gene match: 1. The CDR3 totals 14 residues. The CDR3 bases are TGTGCCTGGAGTGTAACAGGGGGCGGAAACACCATATATTTT. Encoded protein: CAWSVTGGGNTIYF.

The CDR3 reads CASSGADKGYTF. The CDR3 DNA reads as TGTGCCAGCAGCGGAGCGGATAAGGGCTACACCTTC. J is TRBJ1-2 and V is TRBV12-3 or TRBV12-4; no definite D call. Trimming took 6 bases from V and 8 from J, leaving 13 bases between them. The CDR3 length is 12 residues.

This rearrangement joins TRBV10-3 to TRBJ2-7; D is possibly TRBD1 (6 bases). This CDR3 is built from 11 residues. The germline V and J ends were trimmed by 7 bases and 3 bases, with 7 bases remaining between them. CDR1 ENHRY and CDR2 SYGVKD come from the germline V gene. The CDR3 loop is CAIKDSYEQYF. The CDR3 DNA sequence: TGTGCCATCAAGGACAGCTACGAGCAGTACTTC.

This chain joins TRBV6-5 and TRBJ1-3; D is ambiguous. Germline V gene lookup returns CDR1 MNHEY and CDR2 SVGAGI. The CDR3 is 16 residues long. Deletions cut 4 bases from V and 0 bases from J, with 13 bases between. The CDR3 sequence: CASSSGLMSSGNTIYF. The DNA of the CDR3 is TGTGCCAGCAGTTCAGGACTGATGAGCTCTGGAAACACCATATATTTT.

This chain connects TRBV5-1 to TRBJ1-1, with TRBD1 as a possible D gene (5 bases). This CDR3 has 16 residues. V lost 2 bases and J lost 5, with 19 bases in between. The V gene's germline CDR1 is SGHRS and CDR2 YFSETQ. CDR3 nucleotides: TGCGCCAGCAGCTTCCGACGACGGGGGAGAAGGACTGAAGCTTTCTTT. This codes for CASSFRRRGRRTEAFF. The full variable domain, in which reference TRBV5-1 and TRBJ1-1 provide the parts outside the CDR3, is KAGVTQTPRYLIKTRGQQVTLSCSPISGHRSVSWYQQTPGQGLQFLFEYFSETQRNKGNFPGRFSGRQFSNSRSEMNVSTLELGDSALYLCASSFRRRGRRTEAFFGQGTRLTVV.

V is TRBV11-3 and J is TRBJ1-1, with D possibly matching TRBD1 (6 bases). V was shortened by 4 bases and J by 2 bases, with 17 bases between the two germline ends. CDR1 and CDR2 (germline): SGHNT, YENEEA. The CDR3 is 16 amino acids. CDR3 nucleotide sequence: TGTGCCAGCAGCTCCAGATCGACAGGCATCAACACTGAAGCTTTCTTT. Protein product: CASSSRSTGINTEAFF.

This chain joins TRBV27 and TRBJ2-3, with D hard to call. This CDR3 region has 15 residues. Trimming cost V 2 bases and J 0 bases, with 9 bases left between them. Looked up from germline, CDR1 is MNHEY and CDR2 is SMNVEV (reference sequence). As DNA, the CDR3 is TGTGCCAGCAGTTTACGGGTACTTAGCACAGATACGCAGTATTTT. It specifies CASSLRVLSTDTQYF.